The clone carrying this T cell receptor beta chain has a count of ten or more. Its target is unknown. The record originates from a study of CD8 T cells in ankylosing spondylitis. Whole-study findings and limits: It was reported that disease-linked clones were significantly enriched in matched ankylosing spondylitis synovial fluid. CD8+ cells made up the disease-linked clones, which were relatively rare in peripheral blood. Apparently characteristic of ankylosing spondylitis blood was a TCR beta motif (about 8 highly homologous variants).

There are 14 residues in the CDR3. Between the trimmed V and J ends, which lost 3 bases and 10 bases, there was a span of 16 bases. Germline CDR1 and CDR2: ENHRY and SYGVKD. As the method for making TCR beta libraries, quantitative 5'-RACE with molecular barcodes was used. TCRdb fed the 5' RACE reads into MiXCR, producing one record per CDR3 protein. Of around 770,000 distinct CDR3 sequences listed, 12% are singletons. The genes are TRBV10-3 and TRBJ2-1; possible D gene TRBD1, 6 bases. Sequenced sample: blood, either unsorted or a sorted T cell fraction (not recorded which). This sequence originates from a male donor with ankylosing spondylitis. The CDR3 region has the DNA TGTGCCATCAGTGAAGCCTGGGGGCAGGAGGAGCAGTTCTTC. Protein product: CAISEAWGQEEQFF.